The 18 T cell receptor beta chains presented below share a single source sample, sequenced in a study of technical replicates of blood from a handful of donors (dated 2017 in TCRdb). The library was generated by the immunoSEQ multiplex PCR assay. The immuneACCESS repertoire file appears here via TCRdb, limited to in-frame rearrangements. These files lack a portion of the clones; in checked studies, under half of the deficit traces to unresolved V genes, and the cause of the others is not known. For this sample the table gives about 90,000 clones, of which around 94% were detected only once. Over 0.2% of the sample comes from the top ten. The source material was T cells isolated from PBMCs. These receptors were collected from a human donor in good health.

V gene TRBV5-4 combines with J gene TRBJ2-7; the match to TRBD1 covers 9 bases. CDR1 is SGHNT, CDR2 YYREEE, per germline (reference sequence). The V and J ends lost 4 bases and 5 bases, in that order; junction bases with no gene match: 4. There are 13 residues in the CDR3. Here the CDR3 DNA reads TGTGCCAGCAGCCCCAGGGACAGGGACGAGCAGTACTTC. This gives the protein CASSPRDRDEQYF.

This clone is a singleton in its sample. CDR3 amino acids: CASSLVDWGTGSYNEQFF. In nucleotides, the CDR3 is TGTGCCAGCAGCTTAGTAGATTGGGGGACAGGCTCCTACAATGAGCAGTTCTTC. The chain employs TRBV11-3 and TRBJ2-1; 8 bases line up with TRBD1. The junction had 8 bases not matched to a gene; V was cut back by 1 base and J by 0 bases. The CDR3 covers 18 residues. Germline values: CDR1 SGHNT, CDR2 YENEEA.

This sequence joins TRBV28 and TRBJ1-2; D is undetermined. Germline V gene data show CDR1 as MDHEN and CDR2 as SYDVKM. Trimming left V 7 bases short and J 2 bases short, with 14 bases between. The length of the CDR3 is 14 residues. The CDR3 protein is CASTGGNLNYGYTF. CDR3 nucleotide sequence: TGTGCCAGCACTGGCGGAAATCTCAACTATGGCTACACCTTC.

V gene TRBV29-1 combines with J gene TRBJ2-3; a possible D gene is TRBD2 (6 bases). From germline, CDR1 is SQVTM and CDR2 ANQGSEA. Trimming left V 4 bases short and J 3 bases short, with 14 bases between. The CDR3 is 14 amino acids. This CDR3 reads CSVVGRDLTDTQYF. The CDR3 nucleotides are TGCAGCGTTGTAGGGCGGGACCTTACAGATACGCAGTATTTT.

This chain uses TRBV18 with TRBJ2-7; perhaps TRBD1 as D (6 bases). V lost 4 bases and J lost 5, with 33 bases in between. Germline lookup yields CDR1 KGHSH and CDR2 LQKENI. The CDR3 is 20 amino acids. This chain's CDR3 is CASSQVDSLVRVRDNHEQYF. DNA for the CDR3: TGTGCCAGCTCACAAGTCGATAGCCTAGTACGGGTCCGGGACAACCACGAGCAGTACTTC.

The chain is built from TRBV15 and TRBJ2-7, with TRBD2 identical over 8 bases. V was clipped by 1 base and J by 7 bases; unmatched bases: 9. The CDR3 is 15 amino acids. Per germline, CDR1 LNHNV and CDR2 YYDKDF (reference sequence). The CDR3: CATSRGGPGGEEQYF. Written as DNA, the CDR3 is TGTGCCACCAGCAGAGGTGGCCCCGGGGGGGAAGAGCAGTACTTC.

This chain joins TRBV5-4 and TRBJ2-5; D may be TRBD2 (5 bases). CDR3 length: 15 residues. Germline values: CDR1 SGHNT, CDR2 YYREEE (reference sequence). V lost 2 bases, J lost 0 bases, and 11 bases lay in between. As DNA, the CDR3 is TGTGCCAGCAGCTTAGGAGGAACCAACCAAGAGACCCAGTACTTC. Its protein is CASSLGGTNQETQYF. Filled out from reference TRBV5-4 and TRBJ2-5, the complete variable domain reads ETGVTQSPTHLIKTRGQQVTLRCSSQSGHNTVSWYQQALGQGPQFIFQYYREEENGRGNFPPRFSGLQFPNYSSELNVNALELDDSALYLCASSLGGTNQETQYFGPGTRLLVL.

The chain employs TRBV19 and TRBJ1-2; D is unresolved. The CDR3 totals 15 residues. Trimming shortened V by 6 bases and J by 1 base, and 15 bases separated the two germline ends. From germline, CDR1 is LNHDA and CDR2 SQIVND (reference sequence). CDR3 loop: CASRAPRVYNYGYTF. As DNA, the CDR3 is TGTGCCAGTAGAGCCCCCCGGGTATATAACTATGGCTACACCTTC.

The rearrangement joins TRBV28 to TRBJ2-7; 9 bases fit TRBD2. Germline trimming cut 7 bases from V and 6 bases from J; bases unmatched to any gene: 10. The germline CDR1 and CDR2 sequences are MDHEN and SYDVKM. This CDR3 contains 14 residues. The CDR3 nucleotides read TGTGCCAGCACCCTGACTAGCGGAGTGGGCGAGCAGTACTTC. Amino acids: CASTLTSGVGEQYF.

This rearrangement joins TRBV11-2 to TRBJ2-2; D gene uncertain. This CDR3 has 13 residues. CDR1 and CDR2 (germline): SGHAT, FQNNGV. The ends were cut back, 3 bases at V and 6 bases at J, with 8 bases in the middle. DNA for the CDR3: TGTGCCAGCAGCTTCCTGGCGGCCGGGGAGCTGTTTTTT. It codes for CASSFLAAGELFF.

The chain links TRBV28 to TRBJ1-5; D is possibly TRBD1 (5 bases). Per germline, CDR1 MDHEN and CDR2 SYDVKM. V was trimmed by 1 base and J by 6 bases, leaving 13 bases between them. The CDR3 spans 15 residues. The CDR3 spells CASSLSGGWTQPQHF. The CDR3 region has the DNA TGTGCCAGCAGTTTATCCGGGGGTTGGACTCAGCCCCAGCATTTT. The full variable domain, in which reference TRBV28 and TRBJ1-5 provide the parts outside the CDR3, is DVKVTQSSRYLVKRTGEKVFLECVQDMDHENMFWYRQDPGLGLRLIYFSYDVKMKEKGDIPEGYSVSREKKERFSLILESASTNQTSMYLCASSLSGGWTQPQHFGDGTRLSIL.

The rearrangement uses TRBV18 and TRBJ2-3, with 8 bases that match TRBD2. This CDR3 region has 17 residues. The germline gives CDR1 KGHSH, CDR2 LQKENI. Germline trimming cut 0 bases from V and 3 bases from J; bases unmatched to any gene: 8. CDR3 residues: CASSPPPGRAETDTQYF. The CDR3 nucleotides read TGTGCCAGCTCACCACCTCCCGGGAGGGCGGAGACAGATACGCAGTATTTT.

The chain links TRBV28 to TRBJ1-2; the D gene is possibly TRBD1 (5 bases). From germline, CDR1 is MDHEN and CDR2 SYDVKM. The CDR3 has 15 amino acids. V lost 3 bases and J 4 bases, leaving 15 bases between the germline ends. This CDR3 is CASSLTLGRGYGYTF. The DNA of the CDR3 is TGTGCCAGCAGTTTGACTTTGGGGAGGGGCTATGGCTACACCTTC.

This chain joins TRBV5-1 and TRBJ1-3, with D unresolved. V was cut by 0 bases and J by 0 bases, with 7 bases left in between. The CDR3 loop spans 15 amino acids. Germline-derived CDR1 and CDR2 are SGHRS and YFSETQ. DNA of the CDR3: TGCGCCAGCAGCTTGGCGGTCGACTCTGGAAACACCATATATTTT. It encodes CASSLAVDSGNTIYF.

The chain employs TRBV28 and TRBJ2-2; weak D call: TRBD2 (5 bases). The ends were cut back, 10 bases at V and 4 bases at J, with 16 bases in the middle. The CDR3 is 14 residues long. Germline CDR1 and CDR2: MDHEN and SYDVKM. The CDR3 spells CATYPGSFTGELFF. CDR3 nucleotide sequence: TGTGCCACCTACCCGGGATCCTTCACCGGGGAGCTGTTTTTT.

The V and J genes are TRBV20-1 and TRBJ1-1; D gene unclear. The CDR3 totals 11 residues. CDR1 is DFQATT and CDR2 is SNEGSKA in the germline V gene (reference sequence). V shed 6 bases and J shed 4 bases, with 9 bases lying between them. As DNA, the CDR3 is TGCAGTGCAACTCTCGTCACTGAAGCTTTCTTT. Residues: CSATLVTEAFF.

The chain is built from TRBV4-1 and TRBJ2-5; 8 nucleotides align to TRBD1. V lost 6 bases and J lost 4; bases outside the gene matches: 13. Germline V gene sequence: CDR1 MGHRA, CDR2 YSYEKL. The CDR3 consists of 16 residues. The CDR3 loop is CASSPPAGTGGETQYF. The CDR3 DNA reads as TGCGCCAGCAGTCCCCCCGCGGGGACAGGAGGAGAGACCCAGTACTTC.

This chain connects TRBV21-1 to TRBJ1-3; the D call TRBD1 from the table was never checked on the DNA. TRBV21-1 is labeled a pseudogene. This CDR3 comprises 10 residues. The CDR3: CASSKGIWAF. DNA of the CDR3: TGTGCCAGCAGCAAAGGGATATGGGCCTTT.